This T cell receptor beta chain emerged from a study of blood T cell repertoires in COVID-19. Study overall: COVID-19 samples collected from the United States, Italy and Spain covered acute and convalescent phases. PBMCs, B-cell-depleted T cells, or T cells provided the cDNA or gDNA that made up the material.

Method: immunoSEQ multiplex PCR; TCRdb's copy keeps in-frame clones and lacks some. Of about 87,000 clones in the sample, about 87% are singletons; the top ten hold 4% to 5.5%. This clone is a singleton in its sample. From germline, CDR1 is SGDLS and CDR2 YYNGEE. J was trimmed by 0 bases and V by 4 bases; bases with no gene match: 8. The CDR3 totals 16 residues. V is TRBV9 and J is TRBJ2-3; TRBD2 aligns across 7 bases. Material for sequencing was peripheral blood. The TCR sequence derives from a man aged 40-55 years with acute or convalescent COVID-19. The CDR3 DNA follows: TGTGCCAGCAGCTTCGGACTAGGGTCTAGCACAGATACGCAGTATTTT. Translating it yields CASSFGLGSSTDTQYF.